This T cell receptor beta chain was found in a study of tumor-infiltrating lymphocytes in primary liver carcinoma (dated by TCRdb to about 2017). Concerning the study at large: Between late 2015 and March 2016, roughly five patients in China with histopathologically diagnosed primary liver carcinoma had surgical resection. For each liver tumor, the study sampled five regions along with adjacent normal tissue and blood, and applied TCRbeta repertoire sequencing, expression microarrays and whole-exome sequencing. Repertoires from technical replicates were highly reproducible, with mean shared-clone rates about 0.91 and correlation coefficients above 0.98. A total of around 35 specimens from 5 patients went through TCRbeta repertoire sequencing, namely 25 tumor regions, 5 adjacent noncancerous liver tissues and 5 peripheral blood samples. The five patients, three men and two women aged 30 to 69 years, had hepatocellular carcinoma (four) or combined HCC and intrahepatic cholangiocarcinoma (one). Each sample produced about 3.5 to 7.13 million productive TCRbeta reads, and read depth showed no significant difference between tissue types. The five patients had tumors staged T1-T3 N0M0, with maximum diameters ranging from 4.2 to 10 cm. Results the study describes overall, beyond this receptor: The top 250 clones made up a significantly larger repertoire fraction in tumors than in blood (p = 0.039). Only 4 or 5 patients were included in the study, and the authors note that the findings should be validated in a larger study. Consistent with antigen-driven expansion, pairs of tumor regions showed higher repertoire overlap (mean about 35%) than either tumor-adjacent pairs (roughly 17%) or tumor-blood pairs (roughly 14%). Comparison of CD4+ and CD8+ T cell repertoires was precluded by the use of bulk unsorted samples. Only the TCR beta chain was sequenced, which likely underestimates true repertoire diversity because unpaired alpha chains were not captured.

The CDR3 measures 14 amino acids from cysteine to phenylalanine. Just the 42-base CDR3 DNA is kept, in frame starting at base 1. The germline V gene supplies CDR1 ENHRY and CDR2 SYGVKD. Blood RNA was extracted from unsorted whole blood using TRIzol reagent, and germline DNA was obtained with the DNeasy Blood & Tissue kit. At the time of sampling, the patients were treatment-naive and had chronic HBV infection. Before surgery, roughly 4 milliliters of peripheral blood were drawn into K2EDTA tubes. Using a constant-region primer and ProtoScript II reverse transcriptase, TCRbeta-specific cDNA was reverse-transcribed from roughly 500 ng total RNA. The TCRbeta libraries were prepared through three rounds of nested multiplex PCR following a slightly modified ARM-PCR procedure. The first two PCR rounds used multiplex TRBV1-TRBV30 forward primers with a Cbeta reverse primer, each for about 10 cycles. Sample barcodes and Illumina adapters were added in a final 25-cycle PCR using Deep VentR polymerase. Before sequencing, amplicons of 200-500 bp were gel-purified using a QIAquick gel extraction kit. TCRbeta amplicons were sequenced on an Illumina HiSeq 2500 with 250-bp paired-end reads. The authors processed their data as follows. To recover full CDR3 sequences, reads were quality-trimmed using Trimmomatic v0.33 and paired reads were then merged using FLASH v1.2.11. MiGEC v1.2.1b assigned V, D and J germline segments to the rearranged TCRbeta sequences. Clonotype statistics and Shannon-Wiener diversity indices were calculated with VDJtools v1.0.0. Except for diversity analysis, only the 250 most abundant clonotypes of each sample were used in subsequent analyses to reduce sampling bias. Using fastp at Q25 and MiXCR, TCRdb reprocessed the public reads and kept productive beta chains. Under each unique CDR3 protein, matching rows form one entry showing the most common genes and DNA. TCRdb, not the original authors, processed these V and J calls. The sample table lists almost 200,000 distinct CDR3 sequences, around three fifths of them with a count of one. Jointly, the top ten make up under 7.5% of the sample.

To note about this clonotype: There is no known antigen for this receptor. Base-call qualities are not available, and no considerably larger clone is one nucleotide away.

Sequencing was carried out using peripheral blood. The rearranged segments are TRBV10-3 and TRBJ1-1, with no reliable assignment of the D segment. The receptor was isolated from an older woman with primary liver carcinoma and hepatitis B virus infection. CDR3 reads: CANMGGSMNTEAFF. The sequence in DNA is TGTGCAAACATGGGCGGCTCCATGAACACTGAAGCTTTCTTT.